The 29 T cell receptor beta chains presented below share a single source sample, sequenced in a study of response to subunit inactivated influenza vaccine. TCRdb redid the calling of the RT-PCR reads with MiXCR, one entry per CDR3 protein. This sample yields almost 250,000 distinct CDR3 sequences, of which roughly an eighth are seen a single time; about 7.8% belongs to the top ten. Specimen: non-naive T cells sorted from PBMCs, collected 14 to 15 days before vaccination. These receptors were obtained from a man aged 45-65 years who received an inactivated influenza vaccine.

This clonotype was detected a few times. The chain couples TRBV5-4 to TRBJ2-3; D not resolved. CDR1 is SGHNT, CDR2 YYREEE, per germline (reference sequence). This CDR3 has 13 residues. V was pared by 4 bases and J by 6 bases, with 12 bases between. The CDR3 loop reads CASSPRRTDTQYF. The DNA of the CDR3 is TGTGCCAGCAGCCCTCGGCGGACGGATACGCAGTATTTT.

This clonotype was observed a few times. DNA of the CDR3: TGTGCCAGCAGCCGGTACTCCTACAATGAGCAGTTCTTC. It specifies CASSRYSYNEQFF. This sequence joins TRBV6-2 or TRBV6-3 and TRBJ2-1; D not certain. Germline V gene lookup returns CDR1 MNHEY and CDR2 SVGEGT. The V gene lost 6 bases and the J gene lost 0 bases, with 6 bases spanning the gap. This CDR3 region has 13 residues.

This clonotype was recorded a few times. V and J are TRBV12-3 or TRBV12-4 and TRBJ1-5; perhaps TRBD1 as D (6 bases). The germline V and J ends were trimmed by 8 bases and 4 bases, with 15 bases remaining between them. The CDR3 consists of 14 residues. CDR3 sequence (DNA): TGTGCCAGCCAACGGGACACCATTAATCAGCCCCAGCATTTT. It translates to CASQRDTINQPQHF.

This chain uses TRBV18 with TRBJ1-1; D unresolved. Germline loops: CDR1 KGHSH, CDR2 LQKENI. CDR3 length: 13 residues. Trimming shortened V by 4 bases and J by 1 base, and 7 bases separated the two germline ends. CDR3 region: CASSRSENTEAFF. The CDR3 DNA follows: TGTGCCAGCTCACGGTCCGAGAACACTGAAGCTTTCTTT. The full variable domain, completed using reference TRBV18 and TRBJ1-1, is NAGVMQNPRHLVRRRGQEARLRCSPMKGHSHVYWYRQLPEEGLKFMVYLQKENIIDESGMPKERFSAEFPKEGPSILRIQQVVRGDSAAYFCASSRSENTEAFFGQGTRLTVV.

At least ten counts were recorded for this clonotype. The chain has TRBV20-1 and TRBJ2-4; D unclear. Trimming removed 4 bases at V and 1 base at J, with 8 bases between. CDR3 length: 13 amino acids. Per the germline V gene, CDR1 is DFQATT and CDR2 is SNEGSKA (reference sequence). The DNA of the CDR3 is TGCAGTGCTATTGGGTCGGCCAAAAACATTCAGTACTTC. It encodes CSAIGSAKNIQYF.

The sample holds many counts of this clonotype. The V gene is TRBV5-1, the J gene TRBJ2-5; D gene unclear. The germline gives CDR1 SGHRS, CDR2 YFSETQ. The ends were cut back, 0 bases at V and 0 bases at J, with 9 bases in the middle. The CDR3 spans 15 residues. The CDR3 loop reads CASSLDAGHQETQYF. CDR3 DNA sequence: TGCGCCAGCAGCTTGGATGCAGGCCACCAAGAGACCCAGTACTTC.

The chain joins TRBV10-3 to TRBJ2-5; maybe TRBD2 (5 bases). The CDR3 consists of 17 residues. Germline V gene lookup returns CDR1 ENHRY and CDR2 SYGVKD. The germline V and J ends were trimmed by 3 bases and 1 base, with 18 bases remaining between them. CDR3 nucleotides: TGTGCCATCAGTGAACCCACGCGCGGGTCAGGCCAAGAGACCCAGTACTTC. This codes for CAISEPTRGSGQETQYF.

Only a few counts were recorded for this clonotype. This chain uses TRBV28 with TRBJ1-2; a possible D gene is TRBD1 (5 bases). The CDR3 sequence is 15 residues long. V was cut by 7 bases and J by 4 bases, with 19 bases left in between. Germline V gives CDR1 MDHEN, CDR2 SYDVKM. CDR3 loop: CASTPWGGTGYGYTF. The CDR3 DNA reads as TGTGCCAGCACTCCATGGGGGGGGACGGGCTATGGCTACACCTTC.

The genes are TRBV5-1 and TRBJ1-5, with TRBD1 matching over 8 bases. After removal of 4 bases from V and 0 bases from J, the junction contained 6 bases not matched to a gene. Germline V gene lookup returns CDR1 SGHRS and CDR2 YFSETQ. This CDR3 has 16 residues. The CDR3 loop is CASSPTGGYSNQPQHF. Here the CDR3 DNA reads TGCGCCAGCAGCCCTACAGGGGGGTATAGCAATCAGCCCCAGCATTTT.

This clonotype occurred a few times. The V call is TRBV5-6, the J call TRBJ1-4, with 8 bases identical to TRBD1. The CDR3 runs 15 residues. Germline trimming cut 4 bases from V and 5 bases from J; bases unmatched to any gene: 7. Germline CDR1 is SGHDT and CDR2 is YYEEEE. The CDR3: CASSLRGRRNEKLFF. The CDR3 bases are TGTGCCAGCAGCCTCAGGGGGCGGAGGAATGAAAAACTGTTTTTT. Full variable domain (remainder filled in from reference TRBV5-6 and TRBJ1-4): DAGVTQSPTHLIKTRGQQVTLRCSPKSGHDTVSWYQQALGQGPQFIFQYYEEEERQRGNFPDRFSGHQFPNYSSELNVNALLLGDSALYLCASSLRGRRNEKLFFGSGTQLSVL.

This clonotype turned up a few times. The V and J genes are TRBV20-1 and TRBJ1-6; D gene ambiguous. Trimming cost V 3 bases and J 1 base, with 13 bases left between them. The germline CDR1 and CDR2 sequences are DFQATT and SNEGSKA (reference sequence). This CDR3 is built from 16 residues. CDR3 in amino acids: CSASSGLFSYNSPLHF. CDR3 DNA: TGCAGTGCTAGTTCGGGGTTGTTTTCCTATAATTCACCCCTCCACTTT.

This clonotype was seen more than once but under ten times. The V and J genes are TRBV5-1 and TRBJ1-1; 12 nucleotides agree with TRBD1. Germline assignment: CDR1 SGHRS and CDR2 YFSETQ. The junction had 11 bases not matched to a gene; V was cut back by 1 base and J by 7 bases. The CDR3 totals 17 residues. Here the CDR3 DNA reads TGCGCCAGCAGCTTGTACGGGACAGGGGGCGACGAAGGTGAAGCTTTCTTT. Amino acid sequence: CASSLYGTGGDEGEAFF.

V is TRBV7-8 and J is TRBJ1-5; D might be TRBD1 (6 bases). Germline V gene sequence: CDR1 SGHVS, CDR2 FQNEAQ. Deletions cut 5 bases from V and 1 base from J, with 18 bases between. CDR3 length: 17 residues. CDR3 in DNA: TGTGCCAGCAGCGCCTACCTGGACAGAATAAGCAATCAGCCCCAGCATTTT. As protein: CASSAYLDRISNQPQHF. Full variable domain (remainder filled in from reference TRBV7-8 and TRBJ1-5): GAGVSQSPRYKVAKRGQDVALRCDPISGHVSLFWYQQALGQGPEFLTYFQNEAQLDKSGLPSDRFFAERPEGSVSTLKIQRTQQEDSAVYLCASSAYLDRISNQPQHFGDGTRLSIL.

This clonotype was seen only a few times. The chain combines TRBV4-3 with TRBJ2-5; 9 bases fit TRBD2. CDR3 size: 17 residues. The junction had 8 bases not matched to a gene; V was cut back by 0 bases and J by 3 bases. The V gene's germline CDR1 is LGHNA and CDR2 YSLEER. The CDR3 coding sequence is TGCGCCAGCAGCCAAGATCTCGCGACTAGCGGAAAAGAGACCCAGTACTTC. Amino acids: CASSQDLATSGKETQYF.

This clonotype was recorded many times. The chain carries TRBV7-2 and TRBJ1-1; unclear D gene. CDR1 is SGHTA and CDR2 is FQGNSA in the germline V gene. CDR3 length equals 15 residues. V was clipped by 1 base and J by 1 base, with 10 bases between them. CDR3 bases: TGTGCCAGCAGCTTAGTTGGCCTCAGGAACACTGAAGCTTTCTTT. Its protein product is CASSLVGLRNTEAFF.

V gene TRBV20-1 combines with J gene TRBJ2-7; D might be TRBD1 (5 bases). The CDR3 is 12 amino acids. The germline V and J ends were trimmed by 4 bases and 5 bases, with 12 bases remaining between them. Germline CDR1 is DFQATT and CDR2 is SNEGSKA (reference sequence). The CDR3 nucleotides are TGCAGTGCTATTCAGGGTTGGGACGAGCAGTACTTC. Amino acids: CSAIQGWDEQYF.

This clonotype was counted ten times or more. The CDR3 nucleotides are TGCAGCGTCGCCCCTCAGAACACTGAAGCTTTCTTT. This gives the protein CSVAPQNTEAFF. The rearrangement links TRBV29-1 to TRBJ1-1; the D is unclear. The germline gives CDR1 SQVTM, CDR2 ANQGSEA. V was pared by 6 bases and J by 1 base, with 9 bases between. This CDR3 has 12 residues.

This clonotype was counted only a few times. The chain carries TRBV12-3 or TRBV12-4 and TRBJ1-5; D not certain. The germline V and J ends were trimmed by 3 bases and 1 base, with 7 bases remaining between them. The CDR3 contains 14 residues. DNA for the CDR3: TGTGCCAGCAGTTTCCCCGGGAGCAATCAGCCCCAGCATTTT. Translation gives CASSFPGSNQPQHF.

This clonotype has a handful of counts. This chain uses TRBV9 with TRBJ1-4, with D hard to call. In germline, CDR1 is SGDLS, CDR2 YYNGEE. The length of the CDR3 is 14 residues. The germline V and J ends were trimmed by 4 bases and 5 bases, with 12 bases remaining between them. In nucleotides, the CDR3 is TGTGCCAGCAGCAAAGTCGGCAAGAATGAAAAACTGTTTTTT. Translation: CASSKVGKNEKLFF.

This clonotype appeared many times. CDR3 in amino acids: CASSFRENYGYTF. The DNA of the CDR3 is TGTGCCAGCAGTTTTAGGGAGAACTATGGCTACACCTTC. The V and J genes are TRBV6-5 and TRBJ1-2; no reliable D call. Trimming took off 4 bases at V and 2 bases at J, with 8 bases between the two ends. This CDR3 spans 13 amino acids. In germline, CDR1 is MNHEY, CDR2 SVGAGI.

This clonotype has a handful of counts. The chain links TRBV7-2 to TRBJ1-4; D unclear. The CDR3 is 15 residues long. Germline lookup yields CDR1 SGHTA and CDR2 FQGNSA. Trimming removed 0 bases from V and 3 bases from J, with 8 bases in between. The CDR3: CASSLAARPNEKLFF. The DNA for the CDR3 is TGTGCCAGCAGCTTAGCGGCCAGACCTAATGAAAAACTGTTTTTT. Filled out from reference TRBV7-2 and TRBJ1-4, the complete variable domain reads GAGVSQSPSNKVTEKGKDVELRCDPISGHTALYWYRQSLGQGLEFLIYFQGNSAPDKSGLPSDRFSAERTGGSVSTLTIQRTQQEDSAVYLCASSLAARPNEKLFFGSGTQLSVL.

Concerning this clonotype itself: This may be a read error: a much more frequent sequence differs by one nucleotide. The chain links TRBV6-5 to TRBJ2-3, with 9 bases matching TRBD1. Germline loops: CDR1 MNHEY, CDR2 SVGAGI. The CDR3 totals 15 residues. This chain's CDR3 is CASSYWDRVTDTHYF. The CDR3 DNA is TGTGCCAGCAGTTACTGGGACAGGGTCACAGATACGCACTATTTT.

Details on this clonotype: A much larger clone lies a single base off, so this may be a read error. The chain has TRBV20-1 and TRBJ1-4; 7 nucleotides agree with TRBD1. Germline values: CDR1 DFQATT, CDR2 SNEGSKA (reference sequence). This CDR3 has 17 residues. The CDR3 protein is CCANLRDSYATNEKLFF. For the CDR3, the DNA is TGCTGTGCTAACCTCCGGGACAGTTATGCAACTAATGAAAAACTGTTTTTT.

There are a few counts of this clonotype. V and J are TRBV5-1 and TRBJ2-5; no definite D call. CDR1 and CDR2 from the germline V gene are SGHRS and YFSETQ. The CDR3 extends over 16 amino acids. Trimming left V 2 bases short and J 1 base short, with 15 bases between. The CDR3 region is CASSFKASSLQETQYF. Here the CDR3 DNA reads TGCGCCAGCAGCTTTAAGGCCAGCTCCCTCCAAGAGACCCAGTACTTC.

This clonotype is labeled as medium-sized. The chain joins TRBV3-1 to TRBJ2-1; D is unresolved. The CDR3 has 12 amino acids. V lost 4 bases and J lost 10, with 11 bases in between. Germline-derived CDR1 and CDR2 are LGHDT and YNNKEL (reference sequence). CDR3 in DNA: TGTGCCAGCAGCCTCCAGGTCACCGAGCAGTTCTTC. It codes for CASSLQVTEQFF.

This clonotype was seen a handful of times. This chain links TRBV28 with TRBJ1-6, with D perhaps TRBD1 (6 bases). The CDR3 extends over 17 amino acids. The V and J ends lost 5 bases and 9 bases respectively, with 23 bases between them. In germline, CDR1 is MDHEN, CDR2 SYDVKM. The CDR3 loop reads CASSPVNRARLGSPLHF. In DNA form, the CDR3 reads TGTGCCAGCAGTCCCGTTAACAGGGCTCGTTTGGGTTCACCCCTCCACTTT. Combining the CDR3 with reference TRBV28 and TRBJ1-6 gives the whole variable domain DVKVTQSSRYLVKRTGEKVFLECVQDMDHENMFWYRQDPGLGLRLIYFSYDVKMKEKGDIPEGYSVSREKKERFSLILESASTNQTSMYLCASSPVNRARLGSPLHFGNGTRLTVT.

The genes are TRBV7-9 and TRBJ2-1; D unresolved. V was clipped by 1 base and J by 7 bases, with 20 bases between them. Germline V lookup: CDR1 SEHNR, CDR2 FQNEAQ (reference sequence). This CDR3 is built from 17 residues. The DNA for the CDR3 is TGTGCCAGCAGCTTAGGTTGGGAAGCCGAGCCCCTAAATGAGCAGTTCTTC. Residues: CASSLGWEAEPLNEQFF.

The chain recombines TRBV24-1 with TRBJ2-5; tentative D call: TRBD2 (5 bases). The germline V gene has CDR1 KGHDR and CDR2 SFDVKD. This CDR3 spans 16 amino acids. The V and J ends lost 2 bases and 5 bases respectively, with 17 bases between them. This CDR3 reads CATSDSSVRAWETQYF. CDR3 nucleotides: TGTGCCACCAGTGATTCGAGCGTGAGGGCCTGGGAGACCCAGTACTTC.

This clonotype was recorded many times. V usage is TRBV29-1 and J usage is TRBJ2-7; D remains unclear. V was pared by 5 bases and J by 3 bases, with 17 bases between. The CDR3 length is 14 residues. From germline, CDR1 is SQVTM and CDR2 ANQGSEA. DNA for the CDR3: TGCAGCGTTTCAGTCACCCGGTCGAGCTACGAGCAGTACTTC. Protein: CSVSVTRSSYEQYF.